The clone carrying this TCR beta chain was counted many times. This sample is drawn from a study of T-cell memory formation after mild COVID-19. Overall study context: In these data, TCR clusters were largely donor specific.

The CDR3 length is 15 residues. Trimming pared 5 bases from V and 6 bases from J, leaving 20 bases between. 5'RACE primed from the constant segment yielded TCR alpha and TCR beta cDNA libraries bearing sample barcodes and UMIs. TCRdb reprocessed the 5' RACE reads via MiXCR and lists one record per CDR3 protein. The sample holds more than 450,000 distinct CDR3 sequences, over 15% seen once. The V and J genes are TRBV12-3 or TRBV12-4 and TRBJ2-7; D could derive from TRBD1 or TRBD2 (6 bases each). What was sequenced was PBMCs or a T cell subset sorted from them (not recorded which). This clonotype originated in an adult woman who had mild COVID-19 (a few samples of this study predate the infection). Cell type and time point are not known. Here the CDR3 DNA reads TGTGCCAGCAGTACCGCGGGACAATGGACCGGCGAGCAGTACTTC. Its translation is CASSTAGQWTGEQYF.